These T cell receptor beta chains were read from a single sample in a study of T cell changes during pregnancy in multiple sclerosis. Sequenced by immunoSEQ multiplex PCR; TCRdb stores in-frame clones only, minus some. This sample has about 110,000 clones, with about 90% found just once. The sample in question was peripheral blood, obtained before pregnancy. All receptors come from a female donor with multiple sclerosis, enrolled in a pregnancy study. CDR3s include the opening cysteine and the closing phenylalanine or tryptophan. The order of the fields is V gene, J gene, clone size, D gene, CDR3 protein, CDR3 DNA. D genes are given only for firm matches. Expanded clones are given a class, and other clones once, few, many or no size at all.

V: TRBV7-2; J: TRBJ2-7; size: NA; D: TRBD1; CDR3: CASSQQAQGQGPYEQYF; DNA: TGTGCCAGCAGCCAACAGGCCCAAGGACAGGGTCCCTACGAGCAGTACTTC
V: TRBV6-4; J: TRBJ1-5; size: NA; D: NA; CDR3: CASSDIRAHSNQPQHF; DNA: TGTGCCAGCAGTGACATCCGAGCTCATAGCAATCAGCCCCAGCATTTT
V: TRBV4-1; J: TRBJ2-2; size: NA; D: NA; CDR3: CASSQDGSGVGGELFF; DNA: TGCGCCAGCAGCCAAGACGGCTCAGGGGTGGGCGGGGAGCTGTTTTTT
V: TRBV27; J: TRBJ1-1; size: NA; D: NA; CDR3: CASRGGVTEAFF; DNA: TGTGCCAGCAGGGGAGGGGTCACTGAAGCTTTCTTT
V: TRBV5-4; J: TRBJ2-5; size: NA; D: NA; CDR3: CASSLPSVETQYF; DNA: TGTGCCAGCAGCTTGCCCTCGGTGGAGACCCAGTACTTC
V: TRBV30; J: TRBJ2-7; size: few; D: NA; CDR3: CAWSVAHEQYF; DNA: TGTGCCTGGAGTGTGGCCCACGAGCAGTACTTC
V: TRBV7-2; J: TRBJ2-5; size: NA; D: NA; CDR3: CASSPTRSWYQETQYF; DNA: TGTGCCAGCAGCCCTACTAGAAGTTGGTACCAAGAGACCCAGTACTTC
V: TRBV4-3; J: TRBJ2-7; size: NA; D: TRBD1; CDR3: CASSQDDRGGYEQYF; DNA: TGCGCCAGCAGCCAAGATGACAGGGGAGGCTACGAGCAGTACTTC
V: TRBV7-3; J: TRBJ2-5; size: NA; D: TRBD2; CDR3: CASSSSGGPLETQYF; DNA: TGTGCCAGCAGCTCCAGCGGGGGCCCCTTAGAGACCCAGTACTTC
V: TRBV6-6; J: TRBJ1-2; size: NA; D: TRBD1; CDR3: CASTTTTGTGLSYTF; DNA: TGTGCCAGCACCACCACCACCGGGACAGGGCTCTCTTACACCTTC
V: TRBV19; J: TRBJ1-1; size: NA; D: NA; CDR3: CASTNRLAEAFF; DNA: TGTGCCAGTACGAACCGACTGGCTGAAGCTTTCTTT
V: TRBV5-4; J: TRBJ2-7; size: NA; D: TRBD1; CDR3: CASSAGTGSSYEQYF; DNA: TGTGCCAGCAGCGCCGGGACAGGCAGCTCCTACGAGCAGTACTTC
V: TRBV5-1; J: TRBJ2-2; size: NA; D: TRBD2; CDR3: CASQLAGVTGELFF; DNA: TGCGCCAGCCAACTAGCGGGAGTCACCGGGGAGCTGTTTTTT
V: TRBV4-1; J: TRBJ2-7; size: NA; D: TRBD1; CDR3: CASSQAGTGVYEQYF; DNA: TGCGCCAGCAGCCAGGCCGGGACAGGCGTCTACGAGCAGTACTTC
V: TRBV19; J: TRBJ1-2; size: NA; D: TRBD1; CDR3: CASTSRDSNLYGYTF; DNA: TGTGCCAGTACCTCCCGGGACAGCAATTTATATGGCTACACCTTC
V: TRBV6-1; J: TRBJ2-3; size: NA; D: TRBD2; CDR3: CASSELRGGPDTQYF; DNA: TGTGCCAGCAGTGAATTGCGGGGGGGTCCAGATACGCAGTATTTT
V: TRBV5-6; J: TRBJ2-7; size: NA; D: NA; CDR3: CASSPTGISSYEQYF; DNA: TGTGCCAGCAGCCCTACAGGGATTAGCTCCTACGAGCAGTACTTC
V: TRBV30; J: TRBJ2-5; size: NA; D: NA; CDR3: CAWSVQEDRAVYF; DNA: TGTGCCTGGAGTGTACAAGAGGATAGAGCCGTGTACTTC
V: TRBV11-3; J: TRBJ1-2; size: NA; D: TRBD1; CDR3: CASSPGQVYGYTF; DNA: TGTGCCAGCAGTCCGGGACAGGTCTATGGCTACACCTTC
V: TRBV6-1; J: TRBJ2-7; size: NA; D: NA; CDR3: CASSASGTIPYEQYF; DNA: TGTGCCAGCAGTGCATCCGGGACAATACCCTACGAGCAGTACTTC
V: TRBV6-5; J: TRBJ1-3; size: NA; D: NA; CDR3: CASSSGFAGNTIYF; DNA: TGTGCCAGCAGTTCAGGGTTCGCCGGAAACACCATATATTTT